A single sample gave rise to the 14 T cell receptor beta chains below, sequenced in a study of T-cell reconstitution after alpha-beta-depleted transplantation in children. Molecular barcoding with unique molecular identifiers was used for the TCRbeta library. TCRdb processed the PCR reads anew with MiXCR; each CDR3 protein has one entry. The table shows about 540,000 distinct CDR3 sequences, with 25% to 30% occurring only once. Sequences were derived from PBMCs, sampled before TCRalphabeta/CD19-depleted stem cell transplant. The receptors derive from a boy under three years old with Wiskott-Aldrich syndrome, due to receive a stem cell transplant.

CDR3 sequence reads: CASSLTSPAYEQYF. The CDR3 region has the DNA TGCGCCAGCAGCTTAACTTCTCCAGCCTACGAGCAGTACTTC. The chain has TRBV5-1 and TRBJ2-7, with D hard to call. The CDR3 spans 14 residues. CDR1 and CDR2 (germline): SGHRS, YFSETQ. Trimming removed 2 bases at V and 2 bases at J, with 11 bases between.

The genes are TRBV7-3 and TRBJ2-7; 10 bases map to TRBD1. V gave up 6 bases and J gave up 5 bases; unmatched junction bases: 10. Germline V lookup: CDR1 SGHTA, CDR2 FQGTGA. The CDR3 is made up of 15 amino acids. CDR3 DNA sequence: TGTGCCAGCAGTTACGGGACAGGGGATCGACACGAGCAGTACTTC. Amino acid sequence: CASSYGTGDRHEQYF.

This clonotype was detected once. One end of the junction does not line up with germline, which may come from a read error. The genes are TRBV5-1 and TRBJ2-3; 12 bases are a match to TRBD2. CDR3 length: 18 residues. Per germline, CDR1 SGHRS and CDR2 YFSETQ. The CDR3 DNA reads TGCGCCAGCAGTCCCGGACTAGCGGGAACCTCTAGCAGAGATACGCAGTATTTT. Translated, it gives CASSPGLAGTSSRDTQYF.

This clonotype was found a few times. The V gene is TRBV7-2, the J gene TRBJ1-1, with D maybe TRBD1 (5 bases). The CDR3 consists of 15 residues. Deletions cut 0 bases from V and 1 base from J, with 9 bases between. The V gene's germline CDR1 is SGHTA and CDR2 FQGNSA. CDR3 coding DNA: TGTGCCAGCAGCTTAGCGCGGGACGGGAACACTGAAGCTTTCTTT. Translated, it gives CASSLARDGNTEAFF.

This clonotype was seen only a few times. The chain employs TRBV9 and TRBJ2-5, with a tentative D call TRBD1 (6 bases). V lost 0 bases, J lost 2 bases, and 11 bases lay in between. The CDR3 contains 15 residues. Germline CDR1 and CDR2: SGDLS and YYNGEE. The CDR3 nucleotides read TGTGCCAGCAGCGTAGCTTTTCAGGGGCAAGAGACCCAGTACTTC. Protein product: CASSVAFQGQETQYF.

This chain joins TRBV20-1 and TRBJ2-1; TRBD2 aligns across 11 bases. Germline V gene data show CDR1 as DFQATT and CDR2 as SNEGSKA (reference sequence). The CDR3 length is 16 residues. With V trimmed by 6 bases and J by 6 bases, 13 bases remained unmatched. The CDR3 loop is CSAPSLAGVRSNEQFF. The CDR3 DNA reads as TGCAGTGCGCCATCACTAGCGGGAGTAAGGAGCAATGAGCAGTTCTTC.

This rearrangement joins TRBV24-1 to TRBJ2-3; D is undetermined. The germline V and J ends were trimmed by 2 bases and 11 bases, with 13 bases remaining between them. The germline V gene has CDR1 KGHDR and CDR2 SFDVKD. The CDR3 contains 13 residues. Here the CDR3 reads CATSDWGHGVQYF. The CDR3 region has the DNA TGTGCCACCAGTGATTGGGGTCACGGCGTGCAGTATTTT.

For the CDR3, the DNA is TGCAGTGCTAGGGGGACTAGCGGGTACGGCGGGGAGCTGTTTTTT. It encodes CSARGTSGYGGELFF. The rearrangement links TRBV20-1 to TRBJ2-2; 12 nucleotides line up with TRBD2. CDR3 length equals 15 residues. J gave up 7 bases and V 3 bases, and 6 bases lay outside the gene matches. Germline V gives CDR1 DFQATT, CDR2 SNEGSKA (reference sequence).

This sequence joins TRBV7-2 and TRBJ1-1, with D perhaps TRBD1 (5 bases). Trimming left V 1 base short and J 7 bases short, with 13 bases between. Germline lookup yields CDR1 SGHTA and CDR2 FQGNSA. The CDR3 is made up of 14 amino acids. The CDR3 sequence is CASSLGWGLSEAFF. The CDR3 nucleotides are TGTGCCAGCAGCTTAGGCTGGGGACTGAGTGAAGCTTTCTTT.

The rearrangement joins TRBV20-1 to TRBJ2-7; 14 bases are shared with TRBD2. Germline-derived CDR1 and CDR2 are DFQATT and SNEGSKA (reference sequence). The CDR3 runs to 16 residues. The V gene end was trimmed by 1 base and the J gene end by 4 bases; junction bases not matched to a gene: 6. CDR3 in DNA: TGCAGTGCTAGAGCCGGGACTAGCGGGAGAATATACGAGCAGTACTTC. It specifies CSARAGTSGRIYEQYF.

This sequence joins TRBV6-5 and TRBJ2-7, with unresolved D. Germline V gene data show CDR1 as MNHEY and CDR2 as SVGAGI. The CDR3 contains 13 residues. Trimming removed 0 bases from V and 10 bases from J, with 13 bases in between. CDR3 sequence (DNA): TGTGCCAGCAGTTACTCTGTGCTTGCCAATCAGTACTTC. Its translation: CASSYSVLANQYF.

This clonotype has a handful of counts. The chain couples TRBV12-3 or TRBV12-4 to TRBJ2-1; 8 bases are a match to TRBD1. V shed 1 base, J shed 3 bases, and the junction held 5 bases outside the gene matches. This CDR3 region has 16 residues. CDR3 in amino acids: CASSLVRGLGYNEQFF. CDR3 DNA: TGTGCCAGCAGTTTAGTCAGGGGGCTAGGCTACAATGAGCAGTTCTTC.

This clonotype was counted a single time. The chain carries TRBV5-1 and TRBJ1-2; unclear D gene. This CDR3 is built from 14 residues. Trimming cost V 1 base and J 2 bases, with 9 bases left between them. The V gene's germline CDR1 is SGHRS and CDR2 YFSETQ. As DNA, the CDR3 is TGCGCCAGCAGCTTGATGGCGGCGAACTATGGCTACACCTTC. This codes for CASSLMAANYGYTF.

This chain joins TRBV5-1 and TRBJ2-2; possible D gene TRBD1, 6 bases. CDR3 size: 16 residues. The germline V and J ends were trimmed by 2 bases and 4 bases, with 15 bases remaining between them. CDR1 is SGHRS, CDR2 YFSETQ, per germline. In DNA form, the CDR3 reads TGCGCCAGCAGCTTCAGAGACAGGCCCCCCACCGGGGAGCTGTTTTTT. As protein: CASSFRDRPPTGELFF.